This T cell receptor (beta chain) is drawn from a study of identical twins (dated by TCRdb to about 2016). For the wider study: To test whether fetal clonotypes persist, this study deep-sequenced TCR alpha and beta repertoires from monozygotic twins, from unrelated adults of various ages, and from cord blood. To rule out contamination, replicate twin experiments were performed at different times with different library preparation protocols. What the authors observed across the whole study: Out-of-frame TCR alpha sharing in monozygotic twins was systematically underestimated by recombination models, whereas sharing between unrelated individuals was in agreement with the recombination models. Zero-insertion analyses could be partly confounded by invariant T cells such as MAIT and iNKT, although diverse VJ usage argued against such confounding for most clonotypes. Because the same donors could not be followed over many years, the conclusions relied on cross-sectional statistical analysis. In beta out-of-frame sequences, excess twin sharing was weaker, because having fewer shared sequences lowered the signal-to-noise ratio. Out-of-frame TCR alpha sequences shared between twins showed an excess of low generation-probability sequences compared with coincidental sharing between unrelated individuals. Fewer insertions were carried by abundant cord blood beta clonotypes, a similar but weaker trend appeared in young adult naive repertoires, and no such trend appeared in memory repertoires.

The V end loses 3 bases and the J end loses 2 bases, and a stretch of 10 bases separates them. The germline V gene encodes CDR1 DFQATT and CDR2 SNEGSKA (reference sequence). Counted from cysteine to phenylalanine, this CDR3 has 13 amino acids. Only CDR3 DNA is held: 39 bases, read in frame from base 1. All donors were healthy Caucasians. The twin cohort consisted of three pairs of female monozygotic twins, all aged about 18 to 29 years. The RNA used for TCR libraries was isolated from peripheral blood mononuclear cells. With respect to this clonotype: This receptor's antigen is unknown. The record has no base qualities; no much larger clone is one base away.

The library came from 5' RACE. The sequencing machine was an Illumina HiSeq 2000. Template switching added a universal primer binding site, and the final cDNA carried a unique molecular identifier that allowed TCR cDNA molecules to be counted accurately. First-strand cDNA for TCR alpha and beta chains was synthesized from specific primers in the conserved constant-segment region. To control for contamination, every cDNA library was double barcoded, receiving both a SMART-Mk sample barcode and Illumina barcodes. Two successive PCR steps introduced TruSeq adapter sequences along with Illumina sample barcodes. The TCR alpha and beta cDNA libraries were sequenced on the Illumina HiSeq platform using custom primers. On the authors' methods: MiGEC was used to process raw reads and extract unique molecular identifiers, and MiXCR was used to find CDR3 positions. For each individual, recombination models were inferred using an EM algorithm with the repgenHMM and IGoR tools. The tcR package in R was used for shared clonotype analysis, with sharing normalized by the product of cloneset sizes. Out-of-frame nonproductive sequences were analyzed to study raw recombination free of thymic and clonal selection effects. TCRdb reworked the public reads: Q25 trimming with fastp, MiXCR clone assembly, productive beta chains retained. Every CDR3 protein is listed once, alongside the most common genes and DNA of its rows. V and J calls and clone size were set by TCRdb, not the authors. Across this sample there are some 660,000 distinct CDR3 sequences, with less than 10% seen only once. Jointly, the top ten make up approximately 0.89% of the sample.

These data also featured in a second study, about yellow fever vaccine responses in identical twins. The second investigation adds: According to the authors, the vaccine-induced T cell response in identical twins seemed to be partly convergent and partly specific to each individual. In identical twins, the study followed T cell clones that responded to the vaccine with precision.

The sequence was obtained from a woman aged 18 to 35 in good health. The material sequenced was PBMCs. The chain was built from TRBV20-1 and TRBJ1-1; TRBD1 is perhaps the D gene, given 6 matching bases. The DNA sequence is given as TGCAGTGCTAGCTACGGGACAAACACTGAAGCTTTCTTT. It translates as CSASYGTNTEAFF.